This T cell receptor (beta chain) originates from a study of blood T cell repertoires in COVID-19. The protocol was immunoSEQ multiplex PCR, while the TCRdb copy is restricted to in-frame clones and leaves out a portion. The table lists 180,000 or so clones, 82% of them singletons. The CDR3 has 12 amino acids. Between the trimmed V and J ends, which lost 3 bases and 2 bases, there was a span of 7 bases. Germline CDR1 is SQVTM and CDR2 is ANQGSEA. The sample comprised PBMCs or T cells enriched from blood (not recorded which). The TCR originated in a man aged 50 to 59 who had recovered from COVID-19. This chain joins TRBV29-1 and TRBJ1-1; no reliable D call. Here the CDR3 DNA reads TGCAGCGTTGAGGGAGGAAACACTGAAGCTTTCTTT. Its protein is CSVEGGNTEAFF.